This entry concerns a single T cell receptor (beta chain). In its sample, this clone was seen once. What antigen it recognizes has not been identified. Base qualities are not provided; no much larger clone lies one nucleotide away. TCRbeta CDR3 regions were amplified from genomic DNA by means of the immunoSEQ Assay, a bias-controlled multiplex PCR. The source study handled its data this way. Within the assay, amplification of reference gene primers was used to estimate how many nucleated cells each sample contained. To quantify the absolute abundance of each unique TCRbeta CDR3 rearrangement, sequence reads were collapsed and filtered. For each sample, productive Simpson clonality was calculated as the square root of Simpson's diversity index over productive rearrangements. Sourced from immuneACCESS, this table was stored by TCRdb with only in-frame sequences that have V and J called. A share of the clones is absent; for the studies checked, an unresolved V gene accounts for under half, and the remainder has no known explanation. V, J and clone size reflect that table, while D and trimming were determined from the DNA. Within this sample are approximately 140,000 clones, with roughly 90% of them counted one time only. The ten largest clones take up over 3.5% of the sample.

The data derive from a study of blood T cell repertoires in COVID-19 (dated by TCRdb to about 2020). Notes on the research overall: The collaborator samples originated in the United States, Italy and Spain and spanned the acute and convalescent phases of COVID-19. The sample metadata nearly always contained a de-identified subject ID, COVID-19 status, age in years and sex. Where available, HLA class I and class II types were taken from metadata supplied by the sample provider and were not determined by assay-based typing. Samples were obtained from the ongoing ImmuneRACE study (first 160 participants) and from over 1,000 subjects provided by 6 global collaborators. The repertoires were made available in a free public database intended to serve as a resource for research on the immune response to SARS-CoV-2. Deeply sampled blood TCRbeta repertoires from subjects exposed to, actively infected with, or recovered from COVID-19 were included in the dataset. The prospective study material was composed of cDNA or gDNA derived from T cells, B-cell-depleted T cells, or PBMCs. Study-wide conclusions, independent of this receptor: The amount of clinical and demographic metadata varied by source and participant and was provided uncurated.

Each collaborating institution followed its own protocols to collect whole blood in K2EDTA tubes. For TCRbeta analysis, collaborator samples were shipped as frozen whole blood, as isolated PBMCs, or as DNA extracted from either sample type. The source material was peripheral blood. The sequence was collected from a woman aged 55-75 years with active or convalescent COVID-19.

DNA sequence: TGTGCCAGTAGTATAGGGTCAGGGGGCCTCGGTGGGGCTGAAGCTTTCTTT. It translates to CASSIGSGGLGGAEAFF. The rearrangement joined TRBV19 to TRBJ1-1; a stretch of 8 junction bases matches TRBD1. V is pruned by 1 base and J by 6 bases, leaving 13 bases of the junction without a gene match. Looking up the germline V gene (reference sequence) yields CDR1 LNHDA and CDR2 SQIVND. Including the terminal cysteine and phenylalanine, the CDR3 comprises 17 residues. Here the CDR3 DNA is all that survives: 51 bases in frame from base 1.